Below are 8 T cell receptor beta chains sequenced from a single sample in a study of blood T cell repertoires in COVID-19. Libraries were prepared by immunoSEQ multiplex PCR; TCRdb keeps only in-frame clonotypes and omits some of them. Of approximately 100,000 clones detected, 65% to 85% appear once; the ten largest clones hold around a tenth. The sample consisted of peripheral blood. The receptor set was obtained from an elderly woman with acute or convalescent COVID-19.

For the CDR3, the DNA is TGTGCCAGCAGCTTAGACAGGGCTGGAAACACCATATATTTT. This gives the protein CASSLDRAGNTIYF. This rearrangement joins TRBV7-8 to TRBJ1-3; D may be TRBD1 (6 bases). V was clipped by 1 base and J by 2 bases, with 6 bases between them. The CDR3 length is 14 residues. The germline CDR1 and CDR2 sequences are SGHVS and FQNEAQ.

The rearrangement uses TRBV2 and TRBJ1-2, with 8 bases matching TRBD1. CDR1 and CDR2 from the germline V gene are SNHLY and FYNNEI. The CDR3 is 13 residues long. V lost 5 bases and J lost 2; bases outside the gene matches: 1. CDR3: CASSRTGNYGYTF. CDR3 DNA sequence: TGTGCCAGCAGTAGGACAGGGAACTATGGCTACACCTTC. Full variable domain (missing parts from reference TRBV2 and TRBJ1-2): EPEVTQTPSHQVTQMGQEVILRCVPISNHLYFYWYRQILGQKVEFLVSFYNNEISEKSEIFDDQFSVERPDGSNFTLKIRSTKLEDSAMYFCASSRTGNYGYTFGSGTRLTVV.

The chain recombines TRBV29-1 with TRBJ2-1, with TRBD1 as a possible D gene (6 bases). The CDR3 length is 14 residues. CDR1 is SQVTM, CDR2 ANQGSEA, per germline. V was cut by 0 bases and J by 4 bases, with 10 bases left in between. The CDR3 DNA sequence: TGCAGCGTTGAAGACCCCGGACAGTACAATGAGCAGTTCTTC. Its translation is CSVEDPGQYNEQFF.

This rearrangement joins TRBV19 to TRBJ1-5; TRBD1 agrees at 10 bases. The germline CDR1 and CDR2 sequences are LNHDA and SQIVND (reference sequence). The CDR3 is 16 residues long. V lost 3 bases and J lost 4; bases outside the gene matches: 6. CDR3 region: CASSIPDRGRNQPQHF. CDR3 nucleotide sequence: TGTGCCAGTAGTATCCCCGACAGGGGGCGAAATCAGCCCCAGCATTTT.

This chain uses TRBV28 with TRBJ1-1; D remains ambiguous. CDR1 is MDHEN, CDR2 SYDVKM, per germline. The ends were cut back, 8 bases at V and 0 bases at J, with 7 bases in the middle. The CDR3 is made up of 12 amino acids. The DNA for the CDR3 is TGTGCCAGCCAAGCCCTGAACACTGAAGCTTTCTTT. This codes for CASQALNTEAFF. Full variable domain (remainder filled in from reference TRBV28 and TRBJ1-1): DVKVTQSSRYLVKRTGEKVFLECVQDMDHENMFWYRQDPGLGLRLIYFSYDVKMKEKGDIPEGYSVSREKKERFSLILESASTNQTSMYLCASQALNTEAFFGQGTRLTVV.

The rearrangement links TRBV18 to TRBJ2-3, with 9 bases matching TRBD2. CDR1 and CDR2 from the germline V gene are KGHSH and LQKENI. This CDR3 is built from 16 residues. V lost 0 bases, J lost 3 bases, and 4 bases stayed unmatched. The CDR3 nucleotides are TGTGCCAGCTCACCACCTTTGAGCGGGGGGACAGATACGCAGTATTTT. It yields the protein CASSPPLSGGTDTQYF.

CDR3 in amino acids: CASSLAGTGGNEQFF. CDR3 in DNA: TGCGCCAGCAGCTTGGCCGGGACAGGGGGCAATGAGCAGTTCTTC. The V and J genes are TRBV5-1 and TRBJ2-1; 11 bases are a match to TRBD1. CDR1 is SGHRS, CDR2 YFSETQ, per germline. The CDR3 spans 15 residues. V trimming: 0 bases; J trimming: 6 bases; junction bases outside the gene matches: 2.

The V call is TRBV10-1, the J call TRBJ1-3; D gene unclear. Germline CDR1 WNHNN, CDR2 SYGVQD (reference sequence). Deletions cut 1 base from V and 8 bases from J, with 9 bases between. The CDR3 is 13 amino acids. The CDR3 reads CASSELKSDTIYF. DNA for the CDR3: TGCGCCAGCAGTGAGTTAAAGAGTGACACCATATATTTT.